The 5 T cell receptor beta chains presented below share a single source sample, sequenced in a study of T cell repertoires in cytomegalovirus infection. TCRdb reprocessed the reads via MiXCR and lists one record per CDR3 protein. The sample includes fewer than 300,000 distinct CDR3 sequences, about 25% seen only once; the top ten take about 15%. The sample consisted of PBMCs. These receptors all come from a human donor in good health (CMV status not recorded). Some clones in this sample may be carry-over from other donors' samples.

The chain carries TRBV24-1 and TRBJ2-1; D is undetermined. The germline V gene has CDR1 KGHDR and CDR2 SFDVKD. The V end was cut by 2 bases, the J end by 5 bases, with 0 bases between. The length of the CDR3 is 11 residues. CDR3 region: CATSDYNEQFF. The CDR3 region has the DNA TGTGCCACCAGTGATTACAATGAGCAGTTCTTC.

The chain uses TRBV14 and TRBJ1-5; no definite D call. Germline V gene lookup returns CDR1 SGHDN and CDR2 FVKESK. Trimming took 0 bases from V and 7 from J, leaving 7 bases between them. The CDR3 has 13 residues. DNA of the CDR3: TGTGCCAGCAGCCAAGAGAGGTGGCAGCCCCAGCATTTT. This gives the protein CASSQERWQPQHF.

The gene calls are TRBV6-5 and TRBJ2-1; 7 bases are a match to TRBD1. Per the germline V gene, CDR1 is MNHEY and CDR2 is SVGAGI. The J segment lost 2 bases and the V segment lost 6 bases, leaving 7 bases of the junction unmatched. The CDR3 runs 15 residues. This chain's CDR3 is CASSTGQDPYNEQFF. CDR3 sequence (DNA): TGTGCCAGCAGCACAGGACAGGACCCCTACAATGAGCAGTTCTTC.

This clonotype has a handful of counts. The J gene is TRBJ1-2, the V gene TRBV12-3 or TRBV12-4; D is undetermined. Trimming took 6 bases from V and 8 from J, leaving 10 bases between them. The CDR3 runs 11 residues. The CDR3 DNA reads TGTGCCAGCAGAGCGTTATGGGGCTACACCTTC. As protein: CASRALWGYTF.

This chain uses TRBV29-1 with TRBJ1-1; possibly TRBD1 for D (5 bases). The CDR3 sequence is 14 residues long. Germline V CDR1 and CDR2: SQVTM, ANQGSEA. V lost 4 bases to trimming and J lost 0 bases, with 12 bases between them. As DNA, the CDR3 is TGCAGCGTTGGCCCGGGACGTATGAACACTGAAGCTTTCTTT. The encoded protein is CSVGPGRMNTEAFF.